The 30 T cell receptor beta chains listed next were all sequenced from one sample in a study of STAT5B mutations in CD4+ large granular lymphocyte leukemia. Assay: immunoSEQ multiplex PCR; the TCRdb copy retains only in-frame clones and omits some. This table has 30,000 to 40,000 clones, about 70% appearing once. Source material: CD4+ T cells from blood buffy coats. These receptors originate from a human donor in good health.

The chain uses TRBV9 and TRBJ2-5; D is unresolved. V shed 6 bases and J shed 5 bases, with 11 bases lying between them. Germline V gives CDR1 SGDLS, CDR2 YYNGEE. CDR3 length: 12 amino acids. The CDR3 DNA reads TGTGCCAGCACCACCCGGTGGGAGACCCAGTACTTC. Protein: CASTTRWETQYF.

The V gene is TRBV28, the J gene TRBJ2-7; D is ambiguous. Between the trimmed V and J ends, which lost 3 bases and 6 bases, there was a span of 21 bases. Germline V CDR1 and CDR2: MDHEN, SYDVKM. The CDR3 length is 16 residues. In DNA, the CDR3 is TGTGCCAGCAGTTTCATAACCGGGCCCCTTCCTAGCGAGCAGTACTTC. It yields the protein CASSFITGPLPSEQYF.

This chain connects TRBV6-1 to TRBJ1-1; the D is unclear. The CDR3 consists of 13 residues. In germline, CDR1 is MNHNS, CDR2 SASEGT. Trimming took off 7 bases at V and 1 base at J, with 10 bases between the two ends. The CDR3 bases are TGTGCCAGCAAGACCATAGGGAACACTGAAGCTTTCTTT. The encoded protein is CASKTIGNTEAFF.

CDR3 protein: CASSLLGAGDTQYF. CDR3 in DNA: TGTGCCAGCAGCTTACTGGGGGCGGGAGATACGCAGTATTTT. The rearrangement joins TRBV11-2 to TRBJ2-3; possibly TRBD1 for D (6 bases). V shed 2 bases and J shed 5 bases, with 11 bases lying between them. CDR3 length: 14 residues. Per germline, CDR1 SGHAT and CDR2 FQNNGV.

V and J are TRBV5-4 and TRBJ2-1; 7 positions agree with TRBD1. From germline, CDR1 is SGHNT and CDR2 YYREEE (reference sequence). There are 14 residues in the CDR3. Trimming cost V 0 bases and J 9 bases; bases outside gene matches: 6. CDR3 DNA: TGTGCCAGCAGCTTGGTCAGGGGGAGTGGTGAGCAGTTCTTC. This encodes CASSLVRGSGEQFF. Using reference TRBV5-4 and TRBJ2-1 for the parts outside the CDR3, the full variable domain is ETGVTQSPTHLIKTRGQQVTLRCSSQSGHNTVSWYQQALGQGPQFIFQYYREEENGRGNFPPRFSGLQFPNYSSELNVNALELDDSALYLCASSLVRGSGEQFFGPGTRLTVL.

J is TRBJ2-1 and V is TRBV11-2, with 11 bases lining up with TRBD2. CDR1 is SGHAT, CDR2 FQNNGV, per germline. The CDR3 is made up of 19 amino acids. V gave up 5 bases and J gave up 4 bases; unmatched junction bases: 16. The CDR3, as DNA: TGTGCCAGCAGCGGTCCGAGACTAGCGGGGTTGAGCCATTACAATGAGCAGTTCTTC. This gives the protein CASSGPRLAGLSHYNEQFF.

The chain's CDR3 is CASSVGLGRRQETQYF. The CDR3 DNA follows: TGTGCCAGCAGCGTTGGGTTGGGACGTCGCCAAGAGACCCAGTACTTC. This rearrangement joins TRBV9 to TRBJ2-5, with D possibly called TRBD1 or TRBD2 (5 bases each). V lost 2 bases and J lost 1, with 15 bases in between. CDR3 length: 16 amino acids. Germline loops: CDR1 SGDLS, CDR2 YYNGEE.

This sequence joins TRBV7-8 and TRBJ2-3, with 7 bases identical to TRBD1. The CDR3 covers 13 residues. V lost 1 base and J lost 10; bases outside the gene matches: 5. CDR1 is SGHVS and CDR2 is FQNEAQ in the germline V gene. CDR3 nucleotides: TGTGCCAGCAGCTTAGATGTCAGGGGGTCGCAGTATTTT. Amino acids: CASSLDVRGSQYF. Together with reference TRBV7-8 and TRBJ2-3, the CDR3 gives the full variable domain: GAGVSQSPRYKVAKRGQDVALRCDPISGHVSLFWYQQALGQGPEFLTYFQNEAQLDKSGLPSDRFFAERPEGSVSTLKIQRTQQEDSAVYLCASSLDVRGSQYFGPGTRLTVL.

The rearrangement links TRBV12-5 to TRBJ1-4, with 8 bases aligning to TRBD1. Germline assignment: CDR1 LGHNT and CDR2 FRNRAP. This CDR3 region has 13 residues. With 1 base clipped from V and 10 bases from J, the junction kept 2 bases outside the gene matches. CDR3 DNA: TGTGCTAGTGGTTTGGCAGGACAGGGAAAACTGTTTTTT. Translation gives CASGLAGQGKLFF.

This clone appeared a single time. The J gene is TRBJ1-1, the V gene TRBV5-1, with 9 bases aligning to TRBD1. The CDR3 runs to 15 residues. Germline V gene sequence: CDR1 SGHRS, CDR2 YFSETQ. V was clipped by 0 bases and J by 5 bases; unmatched bases: 5. CDR3 coding DNA: TGCGCCAGCAGCTTGGGGGACAGGGCGGGGACTGAAGCTTTCTTT. Residues: CASSLGDRAGTEAFF. The full variable domain, in which reference TRBV5-1 and TRBJ1-1 provide the parts outside the CDR3, is KAGVTQTPRYLIKTRGQQVTLSCSPISGHRSVSWYQQTPGQGLQFLFEYFSETQRNKGNFPGRFSGRQFSNSRSEMNVSTLELGDSALYLCASSLGDRAGTEAFFGQGTRLTVV.

The J gene is TRBJ2-7, the V gene TRBV10-3, with 11 bases aligning to TRBD2. The J segment lost 5 bases and the V segment lost 0 bases, leaving 9 bases of the junction unmatched. The CDR3 consists of 17 residues. Germline loops: CDR1 ENHRY, CDR2 SYGVKD. The CDR3 region has the DNA TGTGCCATCAGTGAGTCGACTCGACTAGCGGGAAGGAACGAGCAGTACTTC. Translation gives CAISESTRLAGRNEQYF.

V and J are TRBV10-1 and TRBJ2-1; no reliable D call. The CDR3 has 13 residues. Germline CDR1 WNHNN, CDR2 SYGVQD (reference sequence). The ends were cut back, 2 bases at V and 9 bases at J, with 11 bases in the middle. The CDR3 is CASSETYNSEQFF. CDR3 sequence (DNA): TGCGCCAGCAGTGAGACCTATAATAGTGAGCAGTTCTTC.

The genes are TRBV9 and TRBJ1-1; D is unclear. Trimming cost V 0 bases and J 3 bases, with 6 bases left between them. CDR1 and CDR2 (germline): SGDLS, YYNGEE. The CDR3 has 13 amino acids. The DNA for the CDR3 is TGTGCCAGCAGCGTAGGGACGGACACTGAAGCTTTCTTT. This sequence encodes CASSVGTDTEAFF.

The chain recombines TRBV6-1 with TRBJ1-2; perhaps TRBD1 as D (5 bases). The CDR3 consists of 14 residues. The V gene's germline CDR1 is MNHNS and CDR2 SASEGT. Trimming stripped 6 bases from V and 5 bases from J, with 16 bases between. The CDR3 reads CASSDWGGGYGYTF. In DNA, the CDR3 is TGTGCCAGCAGCGATTGGGGGGGAGGGTATGGCTACACCTTC.

The rearrangement uses TRBV5-1 and TRBJ2-7, with D perhaps matching TRBD1 or TRBD2 (5 bases each). V lost 0 bases and J 2 bases, leaving 9 bases between the germline ends. The CDR3 has 14 amino acids. Germline V lookup: CDR1 SGHRS, CDR2 YFSETQ. CDR3 region: CASSLGDRPYEQYF. For the CDR3, the DNA is TGCGCCAGCAGCTTGGGGGACCGCCCCTACGAGCAGTACTTC.

The chain uses TRBV29-1 and TRBJ1-3, with 7 bases fitting TRBD1. The CDR3 spans 13 residues. With V trimmed by 7 bases and J by 3 bases, 6 bases remained unmatched. Germline assignment: CDR1 SQVTM and CDR2 ANQGSEA. DNA of the CDR3: TGCAGCGCCTTGGACAGGTTTGGAAACACCATATATTTT. Translated: CSALDRFGNTIYF.

The chain joins TRBV6-1 to TRBJ1-3; TRBD1 matches at 7 bases. Germline-derived CDR1 and CDR2 are MNHNS and SASEGT. This CDR3 is 16 amino acids long. The J segment lost 4 bases and the V segment lost 0 bases, leaving 6 bases of the junction unmatched. The CDR3 DNA reads as TGTGCCAGCAGTGAAGCGGGGACAGTCCGCGGAAACACCATATATTTT. Translating gives CASSEAGTVRGNTIYF.

This clone occurred a few times. The V call is TRBV27, the J call TRBJ2-2; no definite D call. Per germline, CDR1 MNHEY and CDR2 SMNVEV (reference sequence). Deletions cut 5 bases from V and 0 bases from J, with 4 bases between. The CDR3 contains 13 residues. In DNA form, the CDR3 reads TGTGCCAGCAGTATCACGAACACCGGGGAGCTGTTTTTT. This translates into CASSITNTGELFF.

The chain couples TRBV5-4 to TRBJ1-2; a possible D gene is TRBD1 (5 bases). Germline loops: CDR1 SGHNT, CDR2 YYREEE (reference sequence). The CDR3 is 16 amino acids. Trimming shortened V by 4 bases and J by 4 bases, and 20 bases separated the two germline ends. CDR3 coding DNA: TGTGCCAGCAGCCCCGGGACTTTCCGGGAAGGCTATGGCTACACCTTC. Protein: CASSPGTFREGYGYTF.

This clone showed up just once. The rearrangement uses TRBV6-1 and TRBJ1-1; TRBD1 agrees at 8 bases. V shed 5 bases and J 3 bases; nucleotides not matched to a gene: 5. The germline gives CDR1 MNHNS, CDR2 SASEGT. The CDR3 contains 14 residues. DNA of the CDR3: TGTGCCAGCAGTATGACAGGGGTAGACACTGAAGCTTTCTTT. Translated, it gives CASSMTGVDTEAFF.

The chain employs TRBV5-6 and TRBJ1-6; the match to TRBD1 covers 7 bases. J gave up 10 bases and V 0 bases, and 10 bases lay outside the gene matches. The CDR3 has 16 residues. The germline CDR1 and CDR2 sequences are SGHDT and YYEEEE. This chain's CDR3 is CASSLGLAGGESPLHF. The CDR3 DNA is TGTGCCAGCAGCTTGGGGTTGGCAGGGGGTGAATCACCCCTCCACTTT. Drawing the rest from reference TRBV5-6 and TRBJ1-6, the complete variable domain is DAGVTQSPTHLIKTRGQQVTLRCSPKSGHDTVSWYQQALGQGPQFIFQYYEEEERQRGNFPDRFSGHQFPNYSSELNVNALLLGDSALYLCASSLGLAGGESPLHFGNGTRLTVT.

This chain joins TRBV6-1 and TRBJ2-2; possibly TRBD1 for D (6 bases). V shed 8 bases and J shed 0 bases, with 10 bases lying between them. Germline V gives CDR1 MNHNS, CDR2 SASEGT. The CDR3 is made up of 14 amino acids. The CDR3 DNA reads as TGTGCCAGCCGGTCAGGGGCGAACACCGGGGAGCTGTTTTTT. Translated, it gives CASRSGANTGELFF.

The V and J genes are TRBV7-2 and TRBJ1-1; a possible D gene is TRBD1 (6 bases). The CDR3 contains 15 residues. The germline V and J ends were trimmed by 5 bases and 4 bases, with 17 bases remaining between them. Germline V gene data show CDR1 as SGHTA and CDR2 as FQGNSA. CDR3 sequence: CASSRLQGQVTEAFF. The CDR3 region has the DNA TGTGCCAGCAGCCGCTTACAGGGTCAGGTCACTGAAGCTTTCTTT.

V and J are TRBV4-2 and TRBJ2-1; a weak D match, TRBD2 (6 bases). Trimming took 1 base from V and 6 from J, leaving 10 bases between them. Germline V gene sequence: CDR1 LGHNA, CDR2 YNFKEQ. The CDR3 consists of 14 residues. The CDR3 DNA is TGTGCCAGCAGCCAAGCGGGGACTGTCAATGAGCAGTTCTTC. Encoded protein: CASSQAGTVNEQFF.

The chain has TRBV11-2 and TRBJ1-2; tentative D call: TRBD1 (5 bases). Germline V gene sequence: CDR1 SGHAT, CDR2 FQNNGV. The CDR3 has 17 residues. V dropped 0 bases and J dropped 2 bases, with 16 bases sitting between them. The CDR3 loop reads CASSLDHGQGRNYGYTF. The CDR3 DNA sequence: TGTGCCAGCAGCTTAGATCATGGTCAGGGTCGCAACTATGGCTACACCTTC.

The V gene is TRBV6-5, the J gene TRBJ2-1; D not certain. V was cut by 0 bases and J by 6 bases, with 9 bases left in between. The CDR3 is made up of 14 amino acids. Germline-derived CDR1 and CDR2 are MNHEY and SVGAGI. In nucleotides, the CDR3 is TGTGCCAGCAGTTACTCAGCAGTGATCAATGAGCAGTTCTTC. It is translated as CASSYSAVINEQFF.

The chain carries TRBV5-4 and TRBJ2-7; 11 bases agree with TRBD2. The V gene end was trimmed by 2 bases and the J gene end by 4 bases; junction bases not matched to a gene: 5. Per germline, CDR1 SGHNT and CDR2 YYREEE (reference sequence). The CDR3 has 15 amino acids. The CDR3, as DNA: TGTGCCAGCAGCTTAGATACTAGCGGGGGTTACGAGCAGTACTTC. Translation gives CASSLDTSGGYEQYF. The full variable domain, its missing parts supplied by reference TRBV5-4 and TRBJ2-7, is ETGVTQSPTHLIKTRGQQVTLRCSSQSGHNTVSWYQQALGQGPQFIFQYYREEENGRGNFPPRFSGLQFPNYSSELNVNALELDDSALYLCASSLDTSGGYEQYFGPGTRLTVT.

The V and J genes are TRBV6-5 and TRBJ1-2; 10 bases are shared with TRBD1. With 4 bases clipped from V and 4 bases from J, the junction kept 6 bases outside the gene matches. CDR1 is MNHEY and CDR2 is SVGAGI in the germline V gene. This CDR3 has 15 residues. CDR3 nucleotides: TGTGCCAGCAGTTCGACAGGGGGCGTCGGCTATGGCTACACCTTC. Encoded protein: CASSSTGGVGYGYTF.

The CDR3 DNA sequence: TGTGCCAGCAGCCCCGGACAGGGGCGGAACGGGGAGCTGTTTTTT. It is translated as CASSPGQGRNGELFF. This chain uses TRBV7-7 with TRBJ2-2; the match to TRBD1 covers 9 bases. Per germline, CDR1 SSHAT and CDR2 FNYEAQ (reference sequence). Unmatched junction bases numbered 8, after V lost 5 bases and J lost 7 bases. CDR3 length: 15 amino acids.

V gene TRBV30 combines with J gene TRBJ2-1, with TRBD2 matching 12 bases. V was pared by 0 bases and J by 5 bases, with 2 bases of the junction left unmatched. The CDR3 consists of 15 residues. The germline gives CDR1 GTSNPN, CDR2 SVGIG (reference sequence). CDR3 sequence reads: CAWSVLAGGNNEQFF. The CDR3 DNA sequence: TGTGCCTGGAGTGTACTAGCGGGAGGTAACAATGAGCAGTTCTTC.